Following are 10 T cell receptor beta chains from one sample sequenced in a study of T-cell memory formation after mild COVID-19. TCRdb used MiXCR to reprocess the 5' RACE reads, holding one entry per CDR3 protein. The table has nearly 110,000 distinct CDR3 sequences, 15% to 20% seen once. The sequencing input was PBMCs or a T cell subset sorted from them (not recorded which). The receptors shown here come from an adult woman who had mild COVID-19 (a few samples of this study predate the infection). Cell type and time point are not known.

The chain joins TRBV2 to TRBJ2-1, with TRBD2 matching over 12 bases. With 6 bases clipped from V and 6 bases from J, the junction kept 12 bases outside the gene matches. Per germline, CDR1 SNHLY and CDR2 FYNNEI. CDR3 length: 17 amino acids. The CDR3 is CASSKLSSGGAGNEQFF. DNA of the CDR3: TGTGCCAGCAGCAAGTTATCTAGCGGGGGGGCCGGCAATGAGCAGTTCTTC.

This clonotype was picked up a small number of times. The V and J genes are TRBV29-1 and TRBJ2-1; D might be TRBD2 (7 bases). Trimming took off 1 base at V and 9 bases at J, with 16 bases between the two ends. In germline, CDR1 is SQVTM, CDR2 ANQGSEA. There are 14 residues in the CDR3. The CDR3 nucleotides are TGCAGCGTTGAAGCCGCGGGGGCATGGGTTGAGCAGTTCTTC. It encodes CSVEAAGAWVEQFF.

This clonotype was seen a handful of times. CDR3 DNA sequence: TGCGCCAGCAGCCAAGAGACTAGCGCTCAAGAGACCCAGTACTTC. Translation gives CASSQETSAQETQYF. The rearrangement uses TRBV4-3 and TRBJ2-5; 8 bases are shared with TRBD2. Losses at the gene ends were 0 bases for V and 2 bases for J; bases not matched to a gene: 2. Germline CDR1 reads LGHNA; CDR2 reads YSLEER. The CDR3 is 15 residues long.

A few counts support this clonotype. This chain uses TRBV6-2 or TRBV6-3 with TRBJ1-5; 8 positions agree with TRBD1. CDR3 size: 17 residues. V gave up 2 bases and J gave up 6 bases; unmatched junction bases: 12. Germline lookup yields CDR1 MNHEY and CDR2 SVGEGT. The CDR3 region has the DNA TGTGCCAGCAGTTACCAACCGAGGACAGGGTGGTTTCAGCCCCAGCATTTT. This gives the protein CASSYQPRTGWFQPQHF.

This clonotype was counted many times. The chain recombines TRBV20-1 with TRBJ2-1; the D is unclear. V lost 2 bases to trimming and J lost 7 bases, with 18 bases between them. Germline CDR1 reads DFQATT; CDR2 reads SNEGSKA (reference sequence). This CDR3 has 15 amino acids. The CDR3 spells CSARPLDALANEQFF. CDR3 nucleotides: TGCAGTGCTAGACCCCTGGACGCGTTAGCTAATGAGCAGTTCTTC.

The gene calls are TRBV2 and TRBJ2-1; 11 bases fit TRBD1. V gave up 1 base and J gave up 4 bases; unmatched junction bases: 6. Germline CDR1 is SNHLY and CDR2 is FYNNEI. The CDR3 sequence is 17 residues long. CDR3 sequence: CASSEEGGQGAYNEQFF. As DNA, the CDR3 is TGTGCCAGCAGTGAAGAGGGAGGACAGGGGGCGTACAATGAGCAGTTCTTC.

This clonotype showed up just a few times. This chain joins TRBV9 and TRBJ2-3, with 12 bases aligning to TRBD2. Germline CDR1 reads SGDLS; CDR2 reads YYNGEE. Trimming removed 3 bases from V and 2 bases from J; junction bases left unmatched: 7. The CDR3 spans 17 residues. CDR3: CASSASSGGALTDTQYF. The DNA of the CDR3 is TGTGCCAGCAGCGCCTCTAGCGGGGGGGCCCTCACAGATACGCAGTATTTT.

This clonotype came up a few times. This chain uses TRBV5-1 with TRBJ1-1; a possible D gene is TRBD1 (5 bases). Germline loops: CDR1 SGHRS, CDR2 YFSETQ. The length of the CDR3 is 12 residues. Between the trimmed V and J ends, which lost 3 bases and 5 bases, there was a span of 8 bases. Here the CDR3 DNA reads TGCGCCAGCAGCTCAGGGAGGACTGAAGCTTTCTTT. Amino acids: CASSSGRTEAFF.

The J gene is TRBJ2-7, the V gene TRBV12-3 or TRBV12-4, with TRBD1 as a possible D gene (6 bases). The CDR3 has 14 residues. The ends were cut back, 1 base at V and 3 bases at J, with 10 bases in the middle. CDR3 coding DNA: TGTGCCAGCAGTTTAGGGGGGCGGAACTACGAGCAGTACTTC. This sequence encodes CASSLGGRNYEQYF.

V usage is TRBV5-4 and J usage is TRBJ2-7; the D gene could be TRBD1 or TRBD2 (5 bases each). V lost 5 bases, J lost 9 bases, and 21 bases lay in between. Germline V gene lookup returns CDR1 SGHNT and CDR2 YYREEE (reference sequence). The CDR3 sequence is 14 residues long. CDR3 amino acids: CASSYTRGSLVQYF. DNA of the CDR3: TGTGCCAGCAGTTATACTCGGGGCAGTCTCGTGCAGTACTTC.